This TCR beta chain was sequenced during a study of T cells in Graves' hyperthyroidism and ophthalmopathy. The CDR3 consists of 15 residues. From germline, CDR1 is MNHNS and CDR2 SASEGT. After removal of 6 bases from V and 4 bases from J, the junction contained 9 bases not matched to a gene. TCR beta CDR3 regions were amplified from RNA transcripts. HTBI primers were the set used in a first-round RT-PCR of the TCR CDR3. A single record per CDR3 protein comes from TCRdb applying MiXCR to the multiplex PCR reads. The table records more than 300,000 distinct CDR3 sequences, approximately 17% of them present only once. Overall study results and limits: Ophthalmopathy got predicted by the model a median approximately six months before its onset. Appearing also in blood were most of the thyroid clonotypes expanded above 0.001.

To note about this clonotype: The antigen remains undetermined.

Exclusion of patients followed from uncontrolled infection, other autoimmune disease, pregnancy or lactation. Fresh peripheral blood, around 9.5 ml, yielded the PBMCs. The sequence derives from a man younger than 30 with Graves' ophthalmopathy. The sequencing sample was made of blood. The chain is built from TRBV6-1 and TRBJ2-3; 8 bases agree with TRBD2. The CDR3 nucleotides are TGTGCCAGCAGACCCCCGGGGGGGGGGCCAGATACGCAGTATTTT. Translated: CASRPPGGGPDTQYF.